Following are 7 T cell receptor beta chains from one sample sequenced in a study of blood T cell repertoires in COVID-19. Repertoires were generated with immunoSEQ multiplex PCR, while TCRdb's copy carries only in-frame clones and drops some. The repertoire consists of 150,000 to 200,000 clones, with roughly nine tenths occurring once and the leading ten covering under 25%. Material: peripheral blood. The receptors derive from a man between 70 and 80 years old with active or convalescent COVID-19.

The gene calls are TRBV19 and TRBJ2-2; D is perhaps TRBD1 (7 bases). Trimming took off 5 bases at V and 3 bases at J, with 22 bases between the two ends. This CDR3 region has 18 residues. CDR1 LNHDA and CDR2 SQIVND come from the germline V gene (reference sequence). The CDR3 nucleotides read TGTGCCAGTAGTCCCCGGACAGGCCGCCGCGGGGACACCGGGGAGCTGTTTTTT. It yields the protein CASSPRTGRRGDTGELFF.

CDR3 protein: CASSHPQGGRKGGEKLFF. The CDR3 nucleotides read TGCGCCAGCAGCCATCCCCAGGGGGGCCGGAAGGGAGGTGAAAAACTGTTTTTT. This rearrangement joins TRBV4-1 to TRBJ1-4; 7 nucleotides match TRBD1. CDR3 length: 18 amino acids. V trimming: 3 bases; J trimming: 7 bases; junction bases outside the gene matches: 17. The germline V gene has CDR1 MGHRA and CDR2 YSYEKL.

This clone turned up a few times. CDR3 nucleotides: TGTGCCAGCAGCCCACGGCCCACAGGAATCGGGACTGAAGCTTTCTTT. This codes for CASSPRPTGIGTEAFF. This rearrangement joins TRBV9 to TRBJ1-1; a possible D gene is TRBD1 (5 bases). This CDR3 comprises 16 residues. In germline, CDR1 is SGDLS, CDR2 YYNGEE. The V and J ends lost 4 bases and 5 bases respectively, with 21 bases between them. The full variable domain, in which reference TRBV9 and TRBJ1-1 provide the parts outside the CDR3, is DSGVTQTPKHLITATGQRVTLRCSPRSGDLSVYWYQQSLDQGLQFLIQYYNGEERAKGNILERFSAQQFPDLHSELNLSSLELGDSALYFCASSPRPTGIGTEAFFGQGTRLTVV.

This clone has only one observation. The V call is TRBV7-9, the J call TRBJ1-1; D gene unclear. The V gene lost 6 bases and the J gene lost 1 base, with 9 bases spanning the gap. This CDR3 region has 13 residues. Germline V gene sequence: CDR1 SEHNR, CDR2 FQNEAQ (reference sequence). As DNA, the CDR3 is TGTGCCAGCAGATTGACAAGGAACACTGAAGCTTTCTTT. As protein: CASRLTRNTEAFF.

As to this clone: Mismatch with germline at one junction end may stem from a read error. This chain connects TRBV29-1 to TRBJ2-2, with no clear D. The germline V gene encodes CDR1 SQVTM and CDR2 ANQGSEA. CDR3 length: 12 amino acids. The CDR3 DNA reads TGCAGCGTTGCGATAAGCACCCGGGAGCTGTTTTTT. Encoded protein: CSVAISTRELFF.

V gene TRBV6-5 combines with J gene TRBJ1-1, with 11 positions matching TRBD1. The ends lost 7 bases at V and 4 bases at J; junction bases unmatched: 8. Germline V gene data show CDR1 as MNHEY and CDR2 as SVGAGI. The CDR3 length is 15 residues. The CDR3 sequence: CASTDRGRLSTEAFF. The CDR3 coding sequence is TGTGCCAGCACGGACAGGGGGCGATTGAGCACTGAAGCTTTCTTT.

V is TRBV2 and J is TRBJ1-5; weak D call: TRBD1 (5 bases). The germline CDR1 and CDR2 sequences are SNHLY and FYNNEI. This CDR3 has 14 residues. V was pared by 4 bases and J by 4 bases, with 11 bases between. The CDR3 loop reads CASSGSYRNQPQHF. The CDR3 coding sequence is TGTGCCAGCAGTGGATCCTACAGGAATCAGCCCCAGCATTTT.